This TCR beta chain was recovered during a study of shared clonotypes between healthy human individuals (dated by TCRdb to about 2020). Regarding the study in general: The cohort comprised a couple of women and a few men aged 18 to 49 years. To estimate repertoire size and how much clonotype sharing occurs between individuals, the study deeply sequenced the blood TCR repertoires of roughly 5 healthy adults. To increase sequencing depth and limit assay-specific biases, different laboratories used diverse techniques to prepare libraries and sequence TCR repertoires. Between about 0.94 and 8.9 billion PBMCs per donor were obtained by leukapheresis.

The donors were healthy, HIV-negative adults with no recently reported acute infections or vaccinations. Every donor was a Caucasian adult residing in Nashville, Tennessee, USA. For unsorted samples, 75 million to 100 million PBMCs were counted and genomic DNA was extracted with the QIAamp DNA Blood Mini kit. After blood collection by leukapheresis, PBMCs were isolated using Ficoll-Histopaque density gradient centrifugation and then cryopreserved in the vapor phase of liquid nitrogen. This clone was counted between two and nine times. Its antigen has not been determined. Base qualities are not provided; no much larger clone lies one nucleotide away. The study at large found these results: Because the study included only a small number of donors, the genetic and exposure-history diversity represented was limited. Pairwise subsampling indicated that sequencing depth was expected to affect the degree of clonotype sharing among donors. Sampling was limited to blood, and TCR repertoires in tissue likely differ from TCR repertoires in blood.

Looking up the germline V gene yields CDR1 SGHAT and CDR2 FQNNGV. The trim is 4 bases for V and 4 bases for J, with a gap of 13 bases between the germline ends. Measured from the cysteine to the phenylalanine, the CDR3 is 14 residues long. The kept DNA is CDR3 alone, 42 bases in frame from the first base. TCR CDR3 regions were amplified from genomic DNA by multiplex PCR using the deep immunoSEQ assay. Genomic DNA extracted from each cell subset was distributed evenly over all wells of several immunoSEQ 96-well plates, and each plate served as one replicate. Each replicate PCR for unsorted PBMC received roughly 290 ng genomic DNA, equal to approximately 29,000 T cell genomes. Ten immunoSEQ deep assay plates were used to sequence the unsorted PBMC genomic DNA. Purified libraries were quantified with a Qubit 3.0 fluorometer, sized on a Bioanalyzer 2100, and re-quantified with the KAPA Library Quantification kit. Every immunoSEQ 96-well plate was sequenced on a separate single-read 150-cycle Illumina NextSeq 550 flow cell. In the original analysis: The immunoSEQ output contained only junctional sequences without quality scores, so filtering could not match that applied to full-length reads. Sequences were annotated with PyIR, a Python wrapper for IgBLAST v1.9, and V/J genes and CDR3 were assigned using IMGT germline references. Reads were filtered out if the reads had weak V/J assignments (E-value above 1e-6), no CDR3, stop codons, out-of-frame junctions, or ambiguous translated residues. V3J clonotypes were defined by identical inferred V gene, J gene, and CDR3 amino acid sequence. Percentage overlap between repertoires was calculated by dividing the number of shared unique clonotypes by the size of the smaller repertoire. Repertoire richness was assessed with RTK rarefaction, the Chao1 estimator, and Recon v2.1 estimates of unobserved clonotypes. In its TCRdb copy, this immuneACCESS table keeps in-frame sequences only and misses some clones. Where compared with another copy, unresolved V genes explain less than half of these, and the others have no known cause. Clonal size and the V and J genes are those of that table, whereas D and trimming came from the DNA. Recorded for this sample are about half a million clones; 79% of them occurred a single time. Jointly, the top ten make up around 12% of the sample.

The sequence is built from TRBV11-2 and TRBJ1-1, with the identity of the D gene unclear. The TCR sequence derives from a woman in her forties in good health. Some clones in this sample may be carry-over from other donors' samples. The sequenced sample consisted of PBMCs. The nucleotide sequence reads TGTGCCAGCAGCTCCCCCCACAGTTTCACTGAAGCTTTCTTT. Its translation reads: CASSSPHSFTEAFF.